This T cell receptor (beta chain) was sequenced during a study of T cells in Graves' hyperthyroidism and ophthalmopathy. Patients counted as stable if ophthalmopathy did not develop within 18 months. This clonotype has only a few counts. As yet, its antigen is unknown. Amplification targeted TCR beta CDR3 regions from RNA transcripts. RT-PCR in the first round (using the HTBI primer set) targeted the TCR CDR3. TCRdb processed the multiplex PCR reads anew with MiXCR; each CDR3 protein has one entry. The data contain about 400,000 distinct CDR3 sequences, just under 15% of them singletons. General study findings and limits: Model output signaled ophthalmopathy a median roughly 6.1 months ahead of onset.

This sequence originates from a woman between 25 and 40 years old with Graves' hyperthyroidism. The sequenced sample was blood.

CDR3 amino acids: CASRQGFAGNTIYF. Written as DNA, the CDR3 is TGTGCCAGCAGACAGGGATTCGCTGGAAACACCATATATTTT. The chain recombines TRBV6-1 with TRBJ1-3, with a tentative D call TRBD1 (6 bases). V was clipped by 6 bases and J by 2 bases, with 11 bases between them. Germline V gene lookup returns CDR1 MNHNS and CDR2 SASEGT. This CDR3 is built from 14 residues.